A selection of T cell receptor beta chains follows, all from one sample in a study of beta chain features in type 1 diabetes. Data came from immunoSEQ multiplex PCR; TCRdb stores just in-frame clones and leaves some out. Found here are almost 350,000 clones, around 9.3% of them singletons; the top ten hold 1%. The sample taken for sequencing was central memory CD4+ T cells from blood. The receptor source for this set is a man younger than 45 with type 1 diabetes. The CDR3 runs from the conserved cysteine through the conserved F or W. The order of the fields is clone size, V gene, D gene, J gene, CDR3 protein, CDR3 DNA. D genes are given only for firm matches. Only part of the rows carry a size: once, few, many, or a class if the clone is expanded.

clone_size: few; v_call: TRBV13; d_call: TRBD1; j_call: TRBJ1-4; cdr3_aa: CASSLGQDGEKLFF; cdr3_nt: TGTGCCAGCAGCTTGGGACAGGATGGAGAAAAACTGTTTTTT
clone_size: few; v_call: TRBV11-2; d_call: .; j_call: TRBJ2-5; cdr3_aa: CASGTGTPGVETQYF; cdr3_nt: TGTGCCAGCGGTACCGGGACCCCAGGAGTAGAGACCCAGTACTTC
clone_size: .; v_call: TRBV29-1; d_call: TRBD1; j_call: TRBJ1-2; cdr3_aa: CSVDHPGGYGYTF; cdr3_nt: TGCAGCGTTGACCATCCAGGGGGCTATGGCTACACCTTC
clone_size: few; v_call: TRBV29-1; d_call: .; j_call: TRBJ2-1; cdr3_aa: CSVEGDYNEQFF; cdr3_nt: TGCAGCGTTGAGGGGGACTACAATGAGCAGTTCTTC
clone_size: .; v_call: TRBV19; d_call: .; j_call: TRBJ1-5; cdr3_aa: CASSPPWGYQPQHF; cdr3_nt: TGTGCCAGTAGTCCCCCCTGGGGGTACCAGCCCCAGCATTTT
clone_size: few; v_call: TRBV2; d_call: TRBD2; j_call: TRBJ2-4; cdr3_aa: CASSEDPSGGRNIQYF; cdr3_nt: TGTGCCAGCAGTGAAGATCCTAGCGGGGGTAGGAACATTCAGTACTTC
clone_size: .; v_call: TRBV5-4; d_call: TRBD1; j_call: TRBJ2-5; cdr3_aa: CASSLARAGGRAETQYF; cdr3_nt: TGTGCCAGCAGCTTGGCCCGGGCAGGGGGAAGGGCAGAGACCCAGTACTTC
clone_size: .; v_call: TRBV10-3; d_call: TRBD2; j_call: TRBJ2-4; cdr3_aa: CAISSGEGDIQYF; cdr3_nt: TGTGCCATCAGTAGCGGGGAAGGGGACATTCAGTACTTC
clone_size: .; v_call: TRBV28; d_call: .; j_call: TRBJ2-6; cdr3_aa: CASIGGYSGANVLTF; cdr3_nt: TGTGCCAGCATCGGAGGCTACTCTGGGGCCAACGTCCTGACTTTC
clone_size: few; v_call: TRBV4-1; d_call: TRBD2; j_call: TRBJ2-3; cdr3_aa: CASSQEGSGVGDTQYF; cdr3_nt: TGCGCCAGCAGCCAAGAAGGTAGCGGGGTGGGAGATACGCAGTATTTT
clone_size: few; v_call: TRBV11-3; d_call: .; j_call: TRBJ2-1; cdr3_aa: CASSLEYNEQFF; cdr3_nt: TGTGCCAGCAGCTTAGAGTACAATGAGCAGTTCTTC
clone_size: many; v_call: TRBV2; d_call: .; j_call: TRBJ2-1; cdr3_aa: CASRSGGRSYNEQFF; cdr3_nt: TGTGCCAGCAGGAGTGGGGGAAGGTCCTACAATGAGCAGTTCTTC
clone_size: few; v_call: TRBV18; d_call: .; j_call: TRBJ1-2; cdr3_aa: CASSPNREAYYGYTF; cdr3_nt: TGTGCCAGCTCACCCAACAGGGAGGCATACTATGGCTACACCTTC